The clone carrying this T cell receptor (beta chain) has a count of ten or more. As yet, its antigen is unknown. Unique molecular identifiers were built into the TCR beta cDNA libraries. T cells, 1 to 10 million of them, yielded around 460,000 cDNA molecules. TCRdb recomputed calls from the PCR reads with MiXCR, one row per CDR3 protein. The sample shows under 900,000 distinct CDR3 sequences, under 70% of them seen only once. This specimen belongs to a study of post-analysis software for immune sequencing data. Study-wide findings and caveats: About five TRBV segments appeared more often in patients than in controls, and TRBV5-6, TRBV5-1 and TRBV20-1 were among these.

This CDR3 spans 14 amino acids. The germline V gene encodes CDR1 DFQATT and CDR2 SNEGSKA (reference sequence). The ends were cut back, 3 bases at V and 6 bases at J, with 15 bases in the middle. This chain joins TRBV20-1 and TRBJ2-1, with D possibly being TRBD1 or TRBD2 (6 bases each). The sequence was collected from a girl aged 10 to 17 with multiple sclerosis. Sequences were obtained from blood. The chain's CDR3 is CSASNRGPPNEQFF. The CDR3 nucleotides read TGCAGTGCTAGCAACCGGGGGCCCCCCAATGAGCAGTTCTTC.